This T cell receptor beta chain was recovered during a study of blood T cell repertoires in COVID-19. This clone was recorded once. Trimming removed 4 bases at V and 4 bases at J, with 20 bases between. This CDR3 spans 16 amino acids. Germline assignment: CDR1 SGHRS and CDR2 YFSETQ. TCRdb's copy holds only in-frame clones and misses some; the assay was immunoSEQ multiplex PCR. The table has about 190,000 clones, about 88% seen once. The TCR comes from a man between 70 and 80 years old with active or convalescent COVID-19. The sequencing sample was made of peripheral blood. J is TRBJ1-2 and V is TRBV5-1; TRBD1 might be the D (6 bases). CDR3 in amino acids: CASSGYSGGLAYGYTF. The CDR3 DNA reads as TGCGCCAGCAGCGGGTACTCGGGGGGCTTAGCCTATGGCTACACCTTC.